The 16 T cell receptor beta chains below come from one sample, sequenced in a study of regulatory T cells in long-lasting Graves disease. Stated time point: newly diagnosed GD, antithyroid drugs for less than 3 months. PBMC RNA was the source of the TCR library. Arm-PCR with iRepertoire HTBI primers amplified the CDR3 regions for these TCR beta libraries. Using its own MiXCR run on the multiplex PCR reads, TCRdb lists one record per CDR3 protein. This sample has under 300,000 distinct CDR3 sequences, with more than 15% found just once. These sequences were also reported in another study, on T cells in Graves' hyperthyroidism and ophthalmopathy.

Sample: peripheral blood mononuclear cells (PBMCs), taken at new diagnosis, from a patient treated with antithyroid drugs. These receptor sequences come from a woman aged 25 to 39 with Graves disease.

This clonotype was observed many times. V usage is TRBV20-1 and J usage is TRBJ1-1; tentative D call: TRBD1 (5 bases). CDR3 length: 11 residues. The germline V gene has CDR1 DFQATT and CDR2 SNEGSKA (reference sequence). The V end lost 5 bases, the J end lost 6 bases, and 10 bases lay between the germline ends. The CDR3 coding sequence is TGCAGTGCTGAGACAGCTCCTGAAGCTTTCTTT. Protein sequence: CSAETAPEAFF.

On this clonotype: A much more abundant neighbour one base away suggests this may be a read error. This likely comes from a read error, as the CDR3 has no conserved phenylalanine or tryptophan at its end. CDR3 sequence: CASSTRQGAYEQYL. For the CDR3, the DNA is TGTGCCAGCAGTACTCGACAGGGGGCCTACGAGCAGTACCTC. This chain uses TRBV6-1 with TRBJ2-7; the match to TRBD1 covers 9 bases. The CDR3 spans 14 residues. Germline V gene data show CDR1 as MNHNS and CDR2 as SASEGT. The V and J ends lost 5 bases and 2 bases, in that order; junction bases with no gene match: 4.

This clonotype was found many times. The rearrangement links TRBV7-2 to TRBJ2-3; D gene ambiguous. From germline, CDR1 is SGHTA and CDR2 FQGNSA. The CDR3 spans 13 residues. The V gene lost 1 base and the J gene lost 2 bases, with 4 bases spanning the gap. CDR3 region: CASSLVTTDTQYF. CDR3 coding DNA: TGTGCCAGCAGCTTAGTAACCACAGATACGCAGTATTTT.

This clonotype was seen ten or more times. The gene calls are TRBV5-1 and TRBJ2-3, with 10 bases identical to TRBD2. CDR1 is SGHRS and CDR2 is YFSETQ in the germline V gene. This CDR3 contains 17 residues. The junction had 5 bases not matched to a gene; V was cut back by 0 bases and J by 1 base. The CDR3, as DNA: TGCGCCAGCAGCTTGGTCCCTACTAGCGGGGGCACAGATACGCAGTATTTT. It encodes CASSLVPTSGGTDTQYF.

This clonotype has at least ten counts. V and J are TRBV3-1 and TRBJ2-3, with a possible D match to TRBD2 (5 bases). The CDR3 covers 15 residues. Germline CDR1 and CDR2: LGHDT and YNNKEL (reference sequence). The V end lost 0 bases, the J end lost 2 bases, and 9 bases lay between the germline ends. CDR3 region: CASSQERGFTDTQYF. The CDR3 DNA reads TGTGCCAGCAGCCAAGAGCGCGGGTTCACAGATACGCAGTATTTT.

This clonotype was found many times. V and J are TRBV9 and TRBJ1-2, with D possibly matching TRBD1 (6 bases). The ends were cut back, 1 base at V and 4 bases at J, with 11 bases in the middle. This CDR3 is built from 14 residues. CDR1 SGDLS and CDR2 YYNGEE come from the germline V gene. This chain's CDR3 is CASSVREDSYGYTF. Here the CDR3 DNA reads TGTGCCAGCAGCGTAAGAGAGGACAGCTATGGCTACACCTTC. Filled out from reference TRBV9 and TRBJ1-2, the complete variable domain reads DSGVTQTPKHLITATGQRVTLRCSPRSGDLSVYWYQQSLDQGLQFLIQYYNGEERAKGNILERFSAQQFPDLHSELNLSSLELGDSALYFCASSVREDSYGYTFGSGTRLTVV.

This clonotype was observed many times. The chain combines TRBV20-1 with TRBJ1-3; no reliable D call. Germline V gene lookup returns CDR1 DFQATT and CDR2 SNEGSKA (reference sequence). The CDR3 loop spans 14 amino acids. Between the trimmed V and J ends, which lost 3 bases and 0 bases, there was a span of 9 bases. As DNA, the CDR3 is TGCAGTGCTAGTAGGTCGGCCTCTGGAAACACCATATATTTT. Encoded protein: CSASRSASGNTIYF.

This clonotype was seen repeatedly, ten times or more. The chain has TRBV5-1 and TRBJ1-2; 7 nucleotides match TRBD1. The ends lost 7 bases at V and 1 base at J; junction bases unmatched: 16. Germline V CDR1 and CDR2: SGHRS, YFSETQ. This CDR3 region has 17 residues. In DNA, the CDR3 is TGCGCCAGCCGGGGTACCTCTGGACAGGACCTTAACTATGGCTACACCTTC. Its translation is CASRGTSGQDLNYGYTF.

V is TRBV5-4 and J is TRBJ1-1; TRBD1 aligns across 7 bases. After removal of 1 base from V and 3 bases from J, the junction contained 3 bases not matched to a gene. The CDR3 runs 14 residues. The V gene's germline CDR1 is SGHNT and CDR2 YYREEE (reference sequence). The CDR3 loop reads CASSLMGTDTEAFF. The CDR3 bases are TGTGCCAGCAGCTTGATGGGGACAGACACTGAAGCTTTCTTT.

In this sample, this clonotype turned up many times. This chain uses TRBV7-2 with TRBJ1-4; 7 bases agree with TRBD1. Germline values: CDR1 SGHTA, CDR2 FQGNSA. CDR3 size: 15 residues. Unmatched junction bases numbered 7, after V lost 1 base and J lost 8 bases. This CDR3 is CASSLGRQGREKLFF. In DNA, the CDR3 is TGTGCCAGCAGCTTAGGCAGACAGGGTCGGGAAAAACTGTTTTTT.

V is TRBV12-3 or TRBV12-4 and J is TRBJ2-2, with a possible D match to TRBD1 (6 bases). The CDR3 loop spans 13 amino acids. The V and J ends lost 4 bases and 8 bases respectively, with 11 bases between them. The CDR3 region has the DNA TGTGCCAGCAGTTCAACAGGGTGGGGGGAGCTGTTTTTT. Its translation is CASSSTGWGELFF.

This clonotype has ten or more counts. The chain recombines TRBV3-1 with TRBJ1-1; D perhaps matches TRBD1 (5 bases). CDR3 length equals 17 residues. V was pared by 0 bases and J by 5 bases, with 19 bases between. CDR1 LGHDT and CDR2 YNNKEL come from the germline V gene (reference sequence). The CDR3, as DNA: TGTGCCAGCAGCCAAGACGCTCCAGGGCTCTGGAGAACTGAAGCTTTCTTT. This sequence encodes CASSQDAPGLWRTEAFF. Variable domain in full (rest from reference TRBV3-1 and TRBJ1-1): DTAVSQTPKYLVTQMGNDKSIKCEQNLGHDTMYWYKQDSKKFLKIMFSYNNKELIINETVPNRFSPKSPDKAHLNLHINSLELGDSAVYFCASSQDAPGLWRTEAFFGQGTRLTVV.

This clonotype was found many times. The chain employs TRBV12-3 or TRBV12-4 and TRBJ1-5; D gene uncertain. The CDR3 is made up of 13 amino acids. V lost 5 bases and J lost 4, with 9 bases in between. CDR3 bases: TGTGCCAGCAGTACTAGGCTGAATCAGCCCCAGCATTTT. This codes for CASSTRLNQPQHF.

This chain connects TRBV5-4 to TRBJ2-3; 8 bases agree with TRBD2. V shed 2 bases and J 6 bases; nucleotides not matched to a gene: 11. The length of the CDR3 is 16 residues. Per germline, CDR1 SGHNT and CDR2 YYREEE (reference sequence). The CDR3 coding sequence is TGTGCCAGCAGCTTTGCCTCCCGGGGGGGAGGGGATACGCAGTATTTT. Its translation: CASSFASRGGGDTQYF.

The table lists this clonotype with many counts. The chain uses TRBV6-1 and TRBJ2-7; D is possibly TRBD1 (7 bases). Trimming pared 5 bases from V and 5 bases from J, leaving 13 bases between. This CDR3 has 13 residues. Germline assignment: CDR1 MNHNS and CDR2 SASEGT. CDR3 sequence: CASSRRGQDEQYF. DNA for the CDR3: TGTGCCAGCAGTAGGAGGGGGCAGGACGAGCAGTACTTC.

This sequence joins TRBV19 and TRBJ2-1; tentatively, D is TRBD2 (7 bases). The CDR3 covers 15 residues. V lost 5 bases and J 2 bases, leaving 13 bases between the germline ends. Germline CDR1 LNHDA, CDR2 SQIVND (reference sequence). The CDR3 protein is CASSVGGQTYNEQFF. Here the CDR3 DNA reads TGTGCCAGTAGTGTCGGGGGGCAAACCTACAATGAGCAGTTCTTC. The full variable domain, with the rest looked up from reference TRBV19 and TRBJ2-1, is DGGITQSPKYLFRKEGQNVTLSCEQNLNHDAMYWYRQDPGQGLRLIYYSQIVNDFQKGDIAEGYSVSREKKESFPLTVTSAQKNPTAFYLCASSVGGQTYNEQFFGPGTRLTVL.